These T cell receptor beta chains were read from a single sample in a study of Ad26.COV2.S vaccination and SARS-CoV-2 variants. The repertoire was sequenced with immunoSEQ multiplex PCR; TCRdb's copy has only in-frame clones and lacks some. The data hold about 350,000 clones, with 86% observed a single time. The sample was peripheral blood, taken in a trial of Ad26.COV2.S vaccine versus placebo. Receptors originate from a person between 18 and 59 years old who received the Ad26.COV2.S COVID-19 vaccine or a placebo. Each CDR3 is given with its conserved first and last residue. A D gene is named only where the DNA matches it firmly. For some rows the clone size is stated as once, few or many, or as a class when expanded; others skip it.

-	TRBD1	TRBJ2-7	TRBV7-9	CASSRGQGFYEQYF	TGTGCCAGCAGCCGAGGACAGGGCTTCTACGAGCAGTACTTC
-	TRBD2	TRBJ2-5	TRBV2	CARRGAGETQETQYF	TGTGCCAGACGCGGAGCGGGGGAAACTCAAGAGACCCAGTACTTC
-	-	TRBJ1-3	TRBV5-4	CASSLGTGVGNTIYF	TGTGCCAGCAGCTTGGGGACGGGGGTTGGAAACACCATATATTTT
-	TRBD2	TRBJ2-3	TRBV10-3	CAVSWGLAGGDTQYF	TGTGCCGTCAGTTGGGGGCTCGCGGGAGGAGATACGCAGTATTTT
-	TRBD2	TRBJ2-7	TRBV10-3	CAISEFLVRGGDYEQYF	TGTGCCATCAGTGAGTTCCTTGTGCGCGGGGGGGATTACGAGCAGTACTTC
-	-	TRBJ1-2	TRBV7-9	CASSSSLTRRYGYTF	TGTGCCAGCAGCTCGTCTCTTACGAGGCGCTATGGCTACACCTTC
-	-	TRBJ1-1	TRBV7-9	CASSSRPQAFF	TGTGCCAGCAGCTCACGACCCCAAGCTTTCTTT
-	TRBD2	TRBJ2-5	TRBV29-1	CSVERLAQETQYF	TGCAGCGTTGAAAGACTAGCACAAGAGACCCAGTACTTC
-	TRBD1	TRBJ2-1	TRBV4-3	CASNLPGQGAFDEQFF	TGCGCCAGCAACCTACCGGGACAGGGGGCTTTCGATGAGCAGTTCTTC
-	-	TRBJ1-5	TRBV21-1	CASSKAGSDYSNQPQHF	TGTGCCAGCAGCAAAGCGGGATCAGATTATAGCAATCAGCCCCAGCATTTT
-	TRBD1	TRBJ1-2	TRBV5-8	CASSFWTGDGYTF	TGTGCCAGCAGCTTCTGGACAGGGGATGGCTACACCTTC
few	TRBD2	TRBJ2-1	TRBV4-3	CASSQDWGTSDWNNEQFF	TGCGCCAGCAGCCAAGACTGGGGAACTAGCGACTGGAACAATGAGCAGTTCTTC
-	-	TRBJ2-1	TRBV27	CASSLAPPPADNEQFF	TGTGCCAGCAGCCTAGCCCCTCCACCTGCGGACAATGAGCAGTTCTTC
-	-	TRBJ2-1	TRBV7-2	CASSLAAVSSYNEQFF	TGTGCCAGCAGCTTAGCGGCGGTAAGCTCCTACAATGAGCAGTTCTTC
-	TRBD1	TRBJ1-2	TRBV4-2	CASSPSDRESGYTF	TGTGCCAGCAGCCCCTCGGACAGGGAGAGCGGCTACACCTTC
-	-	TRBJ2-1	TRBV18	CASSPPGTLRNEQFF	TGTGCCAGCTCACCACCGGGGACTTTGAGAAATGAGCAGTTCTTC
-	TRBD1	TRBJ1-5	TRBV3-1/TRBV3-2	CASSLGTGRGQPQHF	TGTGCCAGCAGTCTAGGGACAGGGAGGGGTCAGCCCCAGCATTTT
-	-	TRBJ2-7	TRBV12-3/TRBV12-4	CASSFLRSAEQYF	TGTGCCAGCAGTTTTTTGAGGTCTGCCGAGCAGTACTTC
-	-	TRBJ2-4	TRBV28	CASSGPGGQTKNIQYF	TGTGCCAGCAGTGGTCCAGGGGGGCAAACCAAAAACATTCAGTACTTC
-	-	TRBJ2-7	TRBV19	CASSIMSGLYEQYF	TGTGCCAGTAGTATAATGAGCGGACTTTACGAGCAGTACTTC
-	-	TRBJ1-2	TRBV18	CASSPRDPWGYTF	TGTGCCAGCTCACCTCGGGACCCCTGGGGCTACACCTTC
-	-	TRBJ1-2	TRBV7-2	CASSLGGSQGYTF	TGTGCCAGCAGCTTAGGGGGGTCGCAGGGCTACACCTTC
-	TRBD1	TRBJ2-7	TRBV6-6	CASSYSDRRTYEQYF	TGTGCCAGCAGTTACTCGGACAGGCGCACCTACGAGCAGTACTTC
-	TRBD1	TRBJ2-7	TRBV2	CASSRGQGDPYEQYF	TGTGCCAGCAGTCGGGGACAGGGGGATCCCTACGAGCAGTACTTC
-	-	TRBJ2-1	TRBV7-9	CASSLVTGSEQFF	TGTGCCAGCAGCTTAGTTACGGGGTCCGAGCAGTTCTTC
-	-	TRBJ2-1	TRBV4-1	CASSLGAPWDEQFF	TGCGCCAGCAGCCTGGGGGCACCCTGGGATGAGCAGTTCTTC
-	-	TRBJ1-3	TRBV21-1	CASGAYTGNTIYF	TGTGCCAGCGGTGCGTATACTGGAAACACCATATATTTT
-	-	TRBJ2-5	TRBV12-3/TRBV12-4	CASSLTETQYF	TGTGCCAGCAGTTTAACGGAGACCCAGTACTTC
-	-	TRBJ2-3	TRBV5-1	CASSLGGTQGDTQYF	TGCGCCAGCAGCTTGGGGGGGACTCAAGGGGATACGCAGTATTTT
-	TRBD1	TRBJ2-7	TRBV19	CASSTGDSSYEQYF	TGTGCCAGTAGTACCGGGGACAGCTCCTACGAGCAGTACTTC
-	-	TRBJ2-7	TRBV18	CASSSPEESYEQYF	TGTGCCAGCTCCTCACCGGAGGAATCCTACGAGCAGTACTTC
-	TRBD2	TRBJ2-7	TRBV28	CASSSRLGGAAGFYEQYF	TGTGCCAGCAGTTCACGCCTAGGAGGGGCAGCGGGGTTCTACGAGCAGTACTTC
-	TRBD1	TRBJ1-1	TRBV2	CASSPTGTGLTEAFF	TGTGCCAGCAGTCCTACCGGGACAGGGTTGACTGAAGCTTTCTTT